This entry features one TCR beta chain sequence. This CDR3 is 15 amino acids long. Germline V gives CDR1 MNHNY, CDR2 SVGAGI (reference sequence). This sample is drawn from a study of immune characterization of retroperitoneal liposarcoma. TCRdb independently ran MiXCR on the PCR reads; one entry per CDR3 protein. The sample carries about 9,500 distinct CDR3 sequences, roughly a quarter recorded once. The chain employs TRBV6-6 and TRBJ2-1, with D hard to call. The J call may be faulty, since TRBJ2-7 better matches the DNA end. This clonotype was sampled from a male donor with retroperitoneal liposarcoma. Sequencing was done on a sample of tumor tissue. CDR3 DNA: TGTGCCAGCAGTTACACCTCGGCCGGAGCCTACGAGCAGTACTTC. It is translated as CASSYTSAGAYEQYF.